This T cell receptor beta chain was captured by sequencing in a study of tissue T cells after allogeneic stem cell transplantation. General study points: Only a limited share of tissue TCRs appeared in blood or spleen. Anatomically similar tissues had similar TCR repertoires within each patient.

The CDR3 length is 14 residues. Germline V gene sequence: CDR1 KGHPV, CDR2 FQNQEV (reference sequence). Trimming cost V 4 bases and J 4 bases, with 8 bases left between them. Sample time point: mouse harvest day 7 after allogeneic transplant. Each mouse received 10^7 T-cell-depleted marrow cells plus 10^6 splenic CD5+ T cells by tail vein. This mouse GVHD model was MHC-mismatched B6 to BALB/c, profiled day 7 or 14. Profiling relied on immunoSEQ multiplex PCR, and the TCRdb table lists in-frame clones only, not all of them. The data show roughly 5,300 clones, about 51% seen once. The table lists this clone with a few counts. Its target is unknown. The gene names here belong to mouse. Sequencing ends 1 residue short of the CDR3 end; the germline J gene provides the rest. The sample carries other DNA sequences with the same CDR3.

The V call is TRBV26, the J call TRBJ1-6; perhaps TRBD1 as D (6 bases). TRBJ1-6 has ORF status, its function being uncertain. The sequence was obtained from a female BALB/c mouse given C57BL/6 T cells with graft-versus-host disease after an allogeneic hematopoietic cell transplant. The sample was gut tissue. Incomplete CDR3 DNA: TGTGCCAGCAGTCCGGGACAATATAATTCGCCCCTCTAC. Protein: CASSPGQYNSPLY. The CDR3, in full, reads CASSPGQYNSPLYF.